The 9 T cell receptor beta chains below all came from one sample that was sequenced in a study of blood T cell repertoires in COVID-19. The data were produced by immunoSEQ multiplex PCR, yet TCRdb's version contains in-frame clones alone and is incomplete. Of tens of thousands of clones detected, over 70% appear once; the ten largest clones hold about 43%. Sequenced input: peripheral blood. The origin of the receptors is a woman of 80 years or more with active or convalescent COVID-19.

This clone has only one observation. This chain links TRBV28 with TRBJ1-3, with a possible D match to TRBD1 (6 bases). V was trimmed by 3 bases and J by 0 bases, leaving 12 bases between them. This CDR3 contains 16 residues. Germline CDR1 and CDR2: MDHEN and SYDVKM. The CDR3 sequence is CASSLGTSPSGNTIYF. Written as DNA, the CDR3 is TGTGCCAGCAGTTTGGGGACATCCCCCTCTGGAAACACCATATATTTT. The variable domain in full, with the rest retrieved from reference TRBV28 and TRBJ1-3, is DVKVTQSSRYLVKRTGEKVFLECVQDMDHENMFWYRQDPGLGLRLIYFSYDVKMKEKGDIPEGYSVSREKKERFSLILESASTNQTSMYLCASSLGTSPSGNTIYFGEGSWLTVV.

The rearrangement links TRBV10-3 to TRBJ2-6; maybe TRBD1 (6 bases). There are 14 residues in the CDR3. V was shortened by 10 bases and J by 11 bases, with 21 bases between the two germline ends. Germline CDR1 ENHRY, CDR2 SYGVKD. The DNA of the CDR3 is TGTGCCACCCGGAGAACAGGGACCCTTGACGTCCTGACTTTC. Amino acids: CATRRTGTLDVLTF.

In its sample, this clone was seen once. The chain recombines TRBV5-1 with TRBJ1-2, with TRBD1 matching 9 bases. After removal of 0 bases from V and 5 bases from J, the junction contained 5 bases not matched to a gene. The germline V gene has CDR1 SGHRS and CDR2 YFSETQ. The CDR3 spans 15 residues. In DNA form, the CDR3 reads TGCGCCAGCAGCTTGGAATACGGACAGGGGTATGGCTACACCTTC. Translated, it gives CASSLEYGQGYGYTF.

The CDR3 sequence is CASSQETGLIQYTDTQYF. As DNA, the CDR3 is TGCGCCAGCAGCCAAGAAACGGGACTCATCCAGTACACAGATACGCAGTATTTT. The V gene is TRBV4-1, the J gene TRBJ2-3; a possible D gene is TRBD2 (6 bases). The CDR3 is made up of 18 amino acids. CDR1 is MGHRA, CDR2 YSYEKL, per germline. Trimming took off 0 bases at V and 2 bases at J, with 18 bases between the two ends.

The V call is TRBV18, the J call TRBJ2-7, with TRBD2 identical over 12 bases. The trim removed 4 bases at V and 6 bases at J, leaving 13 bases unmatched. Germline assignment: CDR1 KGHSH and CDR2 LQKENI. The CDR3 is 17 residues long. CDR3: CASSRNHMTSGRVEQYF. Here the CDR3 DNA reads TGTGCCAGCTCACGAAACCATATGACTAGCGGGAGAGTCGAGCAGTACTTC.

The J gene is TRBJ2-1, the V gene TRBV5-4; TRBD1 aligns across 8 bases. CDR3 length equals 15 residues. Germline trimming cut 4 bases from V and 7 bases from J; bases unmatched to any gene: 10. Germline values: CDR1 SGHNT, CDR2 YYREEE (reference sequence). The DNA of the CDR3 is TGTGCCAGCAGCCTCCCGGGACAGGTGAATAATGAGCAGTTCTTC. As protein: CASSLPGQVNNEQFF.

This rearrangement joins TRBV19 to TRBJ1-5; 10 positions agree with TRBD1. V trimming: 5 bases; J trimming: 3 bases; junction bases outside the gene matches: 7. CDR3 size: 16 residues. Per the germline V gene, CDR1 is LNHDA and CDR2 is SQIVND (reference sequence). The CDR3 spells CASSGQTGGFNQPQHF. The CDR3 DNA sequence: TGTGCCAGTAGTGGTCAGACAGGGGGCTTCAATCAGCCCCAGCATTTT.

CDR3 in DNA: TGTGCCAGCAGCTACTTCTCCGGGACTAGGGACAATGAGCAGTTCTTC. It translates to CASSYFSGTRDNEQFF. The V call is TRBV5-8, the J call TRBJ2-1; 8 bases are a match to TRBD2. The CDR3 spans 16 residues. Germline trimming cut 3 bases from V and 5 bases from J; bases unmatched to any gene: 10. The germline V gene encodes CDR1 SGHTS and CDR2 YDEGEE.

The V and J genes are TRBV9 and TRBJ2-7; 7 nucleotides line up with TRBD1. The germline CDR1 and CDR2 sequences are SGDLS and YYNGEE. V shed 0 bases, J shed 3 bases, and the junction held 6 bases outside the gene matches. The CDR3 runs 15 residues. This CDR3 reads CASSVDWTGNYEQYF. Here the CDR3 DNA reads TGTGCCAGCAGCGTAGACTGGACAGGAAACTACGAGCAGTACTTC.